Here is one T cell receptor beta chain with its context. The antigen remains unidentified. Methods described previously, with TCR primers listed, were used for bulk TCR libraries. In TCRdb, the PCR reads were re-called with MiXCR into one record per CDR3 protein. Among 40,000 to 45,000 distinct CDR3 sequences, nearly 25% were seen once, and the ten largest hold around 0.98%. These data belong to a study of molecular identifiers for immune sequencing clone quantification. V was clipped by 0 bases and J by 4 bases, with 16 bases between them. The CDR3 is 17 amino acids. Study conclusions and caveats: Identical TCR molecules that share a barcode could lead to an underestimation of highly expanded clone sizes.

This clonotype was sampled from a human donor in good health. Some libraries in this study had Jurkat cell RNA spiked in. This chain links TRBV23-1 with TRBJ1-5; D might be TRBD1 (6 bases). TRBV23-1 is an ORF; its function is uncertain. The sequencing sample was made of naive CD8+ T cells from blood, with Jurkat cell RNA spiked in. Subset noted: FACS-sorted CD8+CD4-CCR7+CD45RA+ naive T cells. The CDR3 sequence: CASSQSGRDIGNQPQHF. The CDR3 nucleotides are TGCGCCAGCAGTCAATCCGGCAGGGACATAGGGAATCAGCCCCAGCATTTT.